This paragraph covers one T cell receptor (beta chain) sequence. Its antigen is unknown. The CDR3 is made up of 14 amino acids. V dropped 5 bases and J dropped 3 bases, with 13 bases sitting between them. Germline V gene data show CDR1 as MNHNS and CDR2 as SASEGT. The data originate from a study of cytomegalovirus exposure and HLA in healthy donors. Study-level background: Clustering assigned 81% of the approximately 400 genotyped donors to the Caucasian-associated ancestry cluster.

PCR employed 60 Vbeta and 13 Jbeta primers. TCRdb's table, derived via immunoSEQ multiplex PCR, lists solely in-frame clones and lacks some. Counted here are 86,000 or so clones, 75% to 85% occurring once; the ten biggest clones make up over 12%. Overall study results and limits: Later analysis revealed greater clonal expansion in HLA-associated TCR beta chains than in equally common others. Across donors, most TCRs were seen rarely, yet some public ones were widespread.

The sequenced sample was PBMCs. This TCR was sampled from a woman between 35 and 50 years old in good health and CMV-seropositive. This chain links TRBV6-1 with TRBJ1-2, with D possibly being TRBD1 (5 bases). CDR3: CASSSWGTDYGYTF. The CDR3 DNA is TGTGCCAGCAGTTCCTGGGGCACCGACTATGGCTACACCTTC.